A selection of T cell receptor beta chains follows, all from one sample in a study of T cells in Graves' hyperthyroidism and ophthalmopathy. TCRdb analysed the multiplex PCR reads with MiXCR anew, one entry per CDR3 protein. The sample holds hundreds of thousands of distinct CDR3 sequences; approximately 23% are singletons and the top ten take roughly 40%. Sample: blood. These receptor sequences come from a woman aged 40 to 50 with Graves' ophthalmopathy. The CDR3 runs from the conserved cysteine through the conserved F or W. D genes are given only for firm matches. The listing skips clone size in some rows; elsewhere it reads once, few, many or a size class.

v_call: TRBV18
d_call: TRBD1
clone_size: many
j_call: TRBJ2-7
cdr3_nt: TGTGCCAGCTCAGAGGGACAGGGGATTGACGAGCAGTACTTC
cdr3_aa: CASSEGQGIDEQYF

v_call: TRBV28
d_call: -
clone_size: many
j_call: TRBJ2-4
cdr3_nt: TGTGCCAGCAGTTTACGAATGGACATTCAGTACTTC
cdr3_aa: CASSLRMDIQYF

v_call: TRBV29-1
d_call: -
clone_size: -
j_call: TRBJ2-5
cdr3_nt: TGCAGCGTTGAAGTGAACGGAAAGACCCAGTACTTC
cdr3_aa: CSVEVNGKTQYF

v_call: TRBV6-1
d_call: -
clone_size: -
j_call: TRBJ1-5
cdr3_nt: TGTGCCAGCAGCCCCACAGGGAATCAGCCCCAGCCTTTT
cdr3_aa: CASSPTGNQPQPF

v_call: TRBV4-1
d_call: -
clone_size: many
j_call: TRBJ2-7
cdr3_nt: TGCGCCAGCAGCCAAGATGGCGGGACTCTGTACGAGCAGTACTTC
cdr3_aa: CASSQDGGTLYEQYF

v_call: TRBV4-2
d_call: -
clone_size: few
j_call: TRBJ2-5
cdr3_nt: TGTGCCAGCAGCCAAGATGAAGGTCTATGGGAGACCCAGTACTTC
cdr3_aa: CASSQDEGLWETQYF

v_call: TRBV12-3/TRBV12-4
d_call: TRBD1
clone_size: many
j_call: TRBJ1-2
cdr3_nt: TGTGCCAGCAGCAGACAGGGTTCCGCCTATGGCTACACCTTC
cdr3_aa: CASSRQGSAYGYTF

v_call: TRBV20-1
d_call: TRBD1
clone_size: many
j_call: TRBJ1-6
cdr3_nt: TGCAGTGCTAGCCCTAGACAGGGGTATTCACCCCTCCACTTT
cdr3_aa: CSASPRQGYSPLHF

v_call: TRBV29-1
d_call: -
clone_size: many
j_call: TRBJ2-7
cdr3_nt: TGCAGCGTTGTAGTATTCAGGGGCCCCCTTTGGTCACTGAAGCAGTACTTC
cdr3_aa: CSVVVFRGPLWSLKQYF

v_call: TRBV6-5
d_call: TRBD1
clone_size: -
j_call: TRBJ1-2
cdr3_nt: TGTGCCAGCAGTTCCGGGACAGGGAGTGGCTACACCTTC
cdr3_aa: CASSSGTGSGYTF

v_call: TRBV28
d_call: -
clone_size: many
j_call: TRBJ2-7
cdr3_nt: TGTGCCAGCAGTTTTGAGGCCTCGGGTTCCTACGAGCAGTACTTC
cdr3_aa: CASSFEASGSYEQYF

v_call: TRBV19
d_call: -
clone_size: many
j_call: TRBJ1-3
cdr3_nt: TGTGCCAGTAGTATTCAGGAGGGGGAAAACACCATATATTTT
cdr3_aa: CASSIQEGENTIYF

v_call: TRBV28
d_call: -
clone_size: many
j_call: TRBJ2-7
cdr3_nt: TGTGCCAGCAGTTCTACTTTCCGGGACTGGAAGTACTTC
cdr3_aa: CASSSTFRDWKYF

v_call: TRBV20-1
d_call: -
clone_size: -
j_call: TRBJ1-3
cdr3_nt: TGCAGTGCTAGGTCGGGGGCTGGAAACACCATATATTTT
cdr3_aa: CSARSGAGNTIYF

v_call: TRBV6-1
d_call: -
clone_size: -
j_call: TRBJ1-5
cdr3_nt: TGTGCCAGCAAAGCGGAGTCTAGCAATCAGCCCCAGCATTTT
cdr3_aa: CASKAESSNQPQHF

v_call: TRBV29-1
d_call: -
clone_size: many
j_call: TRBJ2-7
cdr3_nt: TGCAGCGTTGTGGGGGCCATCAGCGAGCAGTACTTC
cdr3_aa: CSVVGAISEQYF

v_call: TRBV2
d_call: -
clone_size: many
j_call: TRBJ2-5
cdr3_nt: TGTGCCAGCAGCGAACAGGGATTTGGACAAGAGACCCAGTACTTC
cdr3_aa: CASSEQGFGQETQYF

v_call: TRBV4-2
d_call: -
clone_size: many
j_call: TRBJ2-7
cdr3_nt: TGTGCCAGCAGCCAAGATCTTCAGCAGTCCTACGAGCAGTACTTC
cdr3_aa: CASSQDLQQSYEQYF

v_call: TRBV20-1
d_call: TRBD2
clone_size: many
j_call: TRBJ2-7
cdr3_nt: TGCAGTGCTCCGACTAGCGGTACCTACGAGCAGTACTTC
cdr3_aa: CSAPTSGTYEQYF

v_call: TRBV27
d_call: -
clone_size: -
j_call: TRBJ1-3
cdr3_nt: TGTGCCAGCAGTCACCCGAGTGGAAACACCATATCTTTT
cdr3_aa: CASSHPSGNTISF

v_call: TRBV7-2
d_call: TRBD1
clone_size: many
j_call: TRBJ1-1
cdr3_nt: TGTGCCAGCAGCTTAGATTCTGGGACAGGGATGACTGAAGCTTTCTTT
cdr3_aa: CASSLDSGTGMTEAFF

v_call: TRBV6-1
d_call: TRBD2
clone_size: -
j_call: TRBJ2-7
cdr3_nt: TGTGCCAGCCGGCTAGCGGGTACCTACGAGCAGTACTTC
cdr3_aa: CASRLAGTYEQYF

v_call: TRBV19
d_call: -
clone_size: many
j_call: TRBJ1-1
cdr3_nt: TGTGCCAGCCAAAGGGTAGCTGGTGAAGCTTTCTTT
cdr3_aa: CASQRVAGEAFF

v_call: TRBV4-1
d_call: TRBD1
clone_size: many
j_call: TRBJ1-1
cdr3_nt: TGCGCCAGCAGCCAAGAGGGACAGGGTGGGACTGAAGCTTTCTTT
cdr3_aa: CASSQEGQGGTEAFF

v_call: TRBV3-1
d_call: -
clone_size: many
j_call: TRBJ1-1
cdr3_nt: TGTGCCAGCAGCCAAGTCGGCGTCGAAGCTTTCTTT
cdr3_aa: CASSQVGVEAFF

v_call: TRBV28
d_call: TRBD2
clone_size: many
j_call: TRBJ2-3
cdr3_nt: TGTGCCAGCAGTTCGGGACTAGCGGGAGTAAGTGTGGCCACAGATACGCAGTATTTT
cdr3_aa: CASSSGLAGVSVATDTQYF

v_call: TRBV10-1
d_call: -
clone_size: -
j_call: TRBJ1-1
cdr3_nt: TGCGCCAGCAGTGCACAGCCGAACACTGAAGCTTTCTTT
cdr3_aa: CASSAQPNTEAFF

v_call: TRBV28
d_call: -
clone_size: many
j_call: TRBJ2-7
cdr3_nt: TGTGCCAGCAGTTTGTACCACGAGCAGTACTTC
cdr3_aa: CASSLYHEQYF

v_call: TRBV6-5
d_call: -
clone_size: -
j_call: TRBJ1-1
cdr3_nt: TGTGCCAGCATTACGGGACAATTTAACACTGAAGCTTTCTTT
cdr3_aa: CASITGQFNTEAFF

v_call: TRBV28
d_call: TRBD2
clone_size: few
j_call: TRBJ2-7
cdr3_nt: TGTGCCAGTTGCGCGGGAGGGCCGCGGTACGAGCAGTACTTC
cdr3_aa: CASCAGGPRYEQYF

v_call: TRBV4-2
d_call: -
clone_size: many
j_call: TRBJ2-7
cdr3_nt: TGTGCCAGCAGCCAAGTCCTAGGCGAGCAGTACTTC
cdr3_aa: CASSQVLGEQYF

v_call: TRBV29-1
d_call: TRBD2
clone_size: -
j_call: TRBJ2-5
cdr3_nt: TGCAGCGTTGAAACCACGGGACTAGATAGAGAGGACCCTCAAGAGACTCAGTACTTC
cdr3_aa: CSVETTGLDREDPQETQYF

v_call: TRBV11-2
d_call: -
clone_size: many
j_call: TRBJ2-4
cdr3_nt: TGTGCCAGCAGCCCGACAAGCAACATTCAGTACTTC
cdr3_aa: CASSPTSNIQYF

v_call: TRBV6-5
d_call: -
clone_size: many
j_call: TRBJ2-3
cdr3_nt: TGTGCCAGCAGTTACAGCGATACGCAGTATTTT
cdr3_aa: CASSYSDTQYF

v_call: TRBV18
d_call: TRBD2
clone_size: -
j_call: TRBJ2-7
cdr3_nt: TGTGCCAGCTCACAAGCGGGGGTTCCGGCCGTCCACGAGCAGTACTTC
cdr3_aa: CASSQAGVPAVHEQYF

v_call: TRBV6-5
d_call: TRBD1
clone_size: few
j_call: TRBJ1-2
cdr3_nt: TGTGCCAGCAGTCCCGGGACAGTTTCTAACTATGGCTACACCTTC
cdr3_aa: CASSPGTVSNYGYTF

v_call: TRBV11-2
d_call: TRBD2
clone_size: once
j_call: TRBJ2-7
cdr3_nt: TGTGCCAGCAGCTTAGACCCCCTCGGTAGCGGGGACTCCTACGAGCAGTACTTC
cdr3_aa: CASSLDPLGSGDSYEQYF

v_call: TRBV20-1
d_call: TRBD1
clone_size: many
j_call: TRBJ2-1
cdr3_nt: TGCAGTGCCGATACTCCGGGACAGGTCTCCTACAATGAGCAGTTCTTC
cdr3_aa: CSADTPGQVSYNEQFF

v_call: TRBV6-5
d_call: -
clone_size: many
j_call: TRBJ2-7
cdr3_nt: TGTGCCAGCAGCCCCTCAGGGAGCGAGCAGTACTTC
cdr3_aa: CASSPSGSEQYF

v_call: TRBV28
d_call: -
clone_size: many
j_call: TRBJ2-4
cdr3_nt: TGTGCCAGCAGGGGGGGTGCAGAAAACATTCAGTACTTC
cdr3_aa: CASRGGAENIQYF

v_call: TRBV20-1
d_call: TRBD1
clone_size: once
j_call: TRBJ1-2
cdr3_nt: TGCAGTGCTCGGGCCGAATGGGACAGGATAACTAACTATGGCTACACCTTC
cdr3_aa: CSARAEWDRITNYGYTF

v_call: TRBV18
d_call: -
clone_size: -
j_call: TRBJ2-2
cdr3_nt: TGTGCCAGCTCACCCCTAGCGAACACCGGGGAGCTGTTTTTT
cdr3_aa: CASSPLANTGELFF

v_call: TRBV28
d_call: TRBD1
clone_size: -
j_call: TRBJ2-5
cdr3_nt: TGTGCCAGCAAAAAAGGCGGGACAGGGTTGGGAGAGACCCAGTACTTC
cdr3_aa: CASKKGGTGLGETQYF

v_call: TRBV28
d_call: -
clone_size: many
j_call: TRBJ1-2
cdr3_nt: TGTGCCAGCAGGGAAGACGTGCGGTACACCTTC
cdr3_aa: CASREDVRYTF

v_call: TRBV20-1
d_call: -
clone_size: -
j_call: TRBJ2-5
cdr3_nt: TGCAGTGCTAGTGCGGAGTCTGAGACCCAGTACTTC
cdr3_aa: CSASAESETQYF

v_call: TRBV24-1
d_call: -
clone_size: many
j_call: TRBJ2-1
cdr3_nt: TGTGCCACCAGTGACCCCGATTGGGTGGACGACAATGAGCAGTTCTTC
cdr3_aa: CATSDPDWVDDNEQFF

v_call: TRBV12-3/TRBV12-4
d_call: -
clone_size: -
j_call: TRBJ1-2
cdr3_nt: TGTGCCAGCAGTCCCTTGACCCGGAGTGGTGGCTACACCTTC
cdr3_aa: CASSPLTRSGGYTF

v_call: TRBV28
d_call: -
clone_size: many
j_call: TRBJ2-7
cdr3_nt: TGTGCCAGCAGTTATCCGACGGGAAGCTCCTACGAGCAGTACTTC
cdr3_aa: CASSYPTGSSYEQYF

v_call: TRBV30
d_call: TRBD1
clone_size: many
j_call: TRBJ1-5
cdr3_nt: TGTGCCTGGAGCGTAGGGACAGACTATAGCAATCAGCCCCAGCATTTT
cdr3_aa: CAWSVGTDYSNQPQHF

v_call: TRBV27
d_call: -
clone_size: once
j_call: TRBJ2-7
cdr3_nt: TGTGCCAGCAGTCCCGGGACACCTAAGGTCTACGAGCAGTACTTC
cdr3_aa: CASSPGTPKVYEQYF

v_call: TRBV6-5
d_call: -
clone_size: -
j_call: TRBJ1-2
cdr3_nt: TGTGCCAGCAGTTACACCCGGACTACTGGCTACACCTTC
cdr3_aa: CASSYTRTTGYTF

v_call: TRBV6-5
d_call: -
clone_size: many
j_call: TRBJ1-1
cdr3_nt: TGTGCCAGCAAGCACCAGGGGACCTCGAACACTGAAGCTTTCTTT
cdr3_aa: CASKHQGTSNTEAFF

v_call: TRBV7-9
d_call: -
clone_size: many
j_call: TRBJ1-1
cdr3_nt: TGTGCCAGCAGCCCCATGGAGGCTGAAGCTTTCTTT
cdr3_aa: CASSPMEAEAFF

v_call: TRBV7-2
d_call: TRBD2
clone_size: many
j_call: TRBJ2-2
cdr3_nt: TGTGCCAGCAGCTTAGCAGTTAGCGGGAGAGTCACCGGGGAGCTGTTTTTT
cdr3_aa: CASSLAVSGRVTGELFF

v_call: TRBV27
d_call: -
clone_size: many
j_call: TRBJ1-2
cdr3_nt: TGTGCCAGCAGTCCGTACGGCGAGGGCGGTGGCTACACCTTC
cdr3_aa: CASSPYGEGGGYTF

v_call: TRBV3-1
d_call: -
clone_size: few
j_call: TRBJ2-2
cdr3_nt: TGTGCCAGCAGCCAAGGCCTCCGGGAGCTGTTTTTT
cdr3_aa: CASSQGLRELFF

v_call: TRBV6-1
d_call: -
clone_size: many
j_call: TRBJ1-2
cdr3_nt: TGTGCCAGCAGTGAATGGGAAACCACTAACTATGGCTACACCTTC
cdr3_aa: CASSEWETTNYGYTF